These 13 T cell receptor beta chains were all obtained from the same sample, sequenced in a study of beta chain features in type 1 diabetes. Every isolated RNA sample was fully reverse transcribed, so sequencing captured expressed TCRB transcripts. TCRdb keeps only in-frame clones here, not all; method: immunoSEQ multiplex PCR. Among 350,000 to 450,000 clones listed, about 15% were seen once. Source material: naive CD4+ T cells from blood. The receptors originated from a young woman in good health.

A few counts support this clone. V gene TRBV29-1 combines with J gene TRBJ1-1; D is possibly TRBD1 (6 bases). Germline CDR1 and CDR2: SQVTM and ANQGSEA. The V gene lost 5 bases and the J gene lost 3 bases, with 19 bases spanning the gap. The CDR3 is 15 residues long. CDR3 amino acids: CSVLLTGGYYTEAFF. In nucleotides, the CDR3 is TGCAGCGTTCTGTTGACGGGGGGCTACTACACTGAAGCTTTCTTT. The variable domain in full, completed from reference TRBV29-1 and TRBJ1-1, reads SAVISQKPSRDICQRGTSLTIQCQVDSQVTMMFWYRQQPGQSLTLIATANQGSEATYESGFVIDKFPISRPNLTFSTLTVSNMSPEDSSIYLCSVLLTGGYYTEAFFGQGTRLTVV.

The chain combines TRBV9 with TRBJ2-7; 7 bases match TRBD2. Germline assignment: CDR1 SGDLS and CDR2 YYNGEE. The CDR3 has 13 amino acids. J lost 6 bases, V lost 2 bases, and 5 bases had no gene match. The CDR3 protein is CASSVEGRGEQYF. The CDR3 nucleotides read TGTGCCAGCAGCGTCGAGGGGAGGGGCGAGCAGTACTTC.

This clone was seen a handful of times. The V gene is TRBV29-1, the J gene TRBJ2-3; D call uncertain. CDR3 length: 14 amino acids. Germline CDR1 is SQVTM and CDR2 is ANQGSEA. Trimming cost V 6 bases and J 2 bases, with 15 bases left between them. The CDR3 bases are TGCAGCGTACCGCCCCTAACCCACACAGATACGCAGTATTTT. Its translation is CSVPPLTHTDTQYF.

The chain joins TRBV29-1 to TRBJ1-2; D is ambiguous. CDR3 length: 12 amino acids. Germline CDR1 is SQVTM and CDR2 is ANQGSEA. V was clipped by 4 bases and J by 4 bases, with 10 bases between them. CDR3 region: CSVARVGYGYTF. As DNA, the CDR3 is TGCAGCGTTGCCCGGGTTGGCTATGGCTACACCTTC. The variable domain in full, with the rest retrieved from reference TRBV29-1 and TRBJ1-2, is SAVISQKPSRDICQRGTSLTIQCQVDSQVTMMFWYRQQPGQSLTLIATANQGSEATYESGFVIDKFPISRPNLTFSTLTVSNMSPEDSSIYLCSVARVGYGYTFGSGTRLTVV.

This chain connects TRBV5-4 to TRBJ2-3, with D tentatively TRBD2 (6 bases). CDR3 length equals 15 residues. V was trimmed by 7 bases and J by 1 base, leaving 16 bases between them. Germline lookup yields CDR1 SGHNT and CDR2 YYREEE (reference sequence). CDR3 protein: CASGSSRDRTDTQYF. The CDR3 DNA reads TGTGCCAGCGGTTCGTCGCGGGACCGCACAGATACGCAGTATTTT.

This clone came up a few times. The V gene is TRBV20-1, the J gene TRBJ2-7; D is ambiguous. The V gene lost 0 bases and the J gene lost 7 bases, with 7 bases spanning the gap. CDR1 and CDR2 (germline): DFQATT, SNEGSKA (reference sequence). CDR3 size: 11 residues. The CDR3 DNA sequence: TGCAGTGCTAGAGATTGGCGGGAGCAGTACTTC. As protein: CSARDWREQYF.

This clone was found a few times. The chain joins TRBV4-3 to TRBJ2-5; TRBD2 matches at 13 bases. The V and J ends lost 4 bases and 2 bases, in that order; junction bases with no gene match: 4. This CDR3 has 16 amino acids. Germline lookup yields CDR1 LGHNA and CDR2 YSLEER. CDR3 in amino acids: CASSPQTSGGQETQYF. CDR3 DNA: TGCGCCAGCAGCCCGCAGACTAGCGGGGGGCAAGAGACCCAGTACTTC.

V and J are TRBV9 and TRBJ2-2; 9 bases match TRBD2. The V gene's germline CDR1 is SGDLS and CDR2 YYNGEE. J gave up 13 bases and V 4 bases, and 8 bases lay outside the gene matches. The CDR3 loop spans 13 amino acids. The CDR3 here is CASSPLAGLPLFF. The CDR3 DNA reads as TGTGCCAGCAGCCCCCTAGCGGGGCTCCCGCTGTTTTTT.

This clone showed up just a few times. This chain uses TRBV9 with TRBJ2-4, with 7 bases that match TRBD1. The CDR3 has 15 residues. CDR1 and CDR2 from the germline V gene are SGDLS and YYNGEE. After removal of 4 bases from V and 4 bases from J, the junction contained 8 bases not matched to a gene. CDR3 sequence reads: CASSPLGQTKNIQYF. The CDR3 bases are TGTGCCAGCAGCCCTTTGGGACAGACTAAAAACATTCAGTACTTC.

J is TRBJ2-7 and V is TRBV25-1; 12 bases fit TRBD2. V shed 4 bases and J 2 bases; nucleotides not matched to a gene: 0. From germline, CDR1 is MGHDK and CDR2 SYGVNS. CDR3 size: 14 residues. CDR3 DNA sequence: TGTGCCAGCAGTGGACTAGCGGGAGCCTACGAGCAGTACTTC. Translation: CASSGLAGAYEQYF.

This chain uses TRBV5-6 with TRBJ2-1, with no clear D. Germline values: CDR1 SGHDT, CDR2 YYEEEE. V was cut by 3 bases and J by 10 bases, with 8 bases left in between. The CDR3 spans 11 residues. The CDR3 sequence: CASSSPGEQFF. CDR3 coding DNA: TGTGCCAGCAGCTCGCCCGGGGAGCAGTTCTTC.

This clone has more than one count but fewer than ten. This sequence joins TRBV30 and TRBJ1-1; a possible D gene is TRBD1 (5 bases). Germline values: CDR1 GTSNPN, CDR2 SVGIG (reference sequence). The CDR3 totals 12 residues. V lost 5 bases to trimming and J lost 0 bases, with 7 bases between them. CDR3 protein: CAWGHLNTEAFF. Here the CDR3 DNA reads TGTGCCTGGGGACATCTGAACACTGAAGCTTTCTTT.

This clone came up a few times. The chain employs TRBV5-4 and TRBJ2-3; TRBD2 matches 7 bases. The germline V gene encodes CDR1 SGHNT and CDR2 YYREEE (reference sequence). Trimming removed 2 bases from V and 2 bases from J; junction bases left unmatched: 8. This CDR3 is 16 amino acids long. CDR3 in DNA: TGTGCCAGCAGCTTACCCCTAGCGGCCTCCACAGATACGCAGTATTTT. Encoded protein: CASSLPLAASTDTQYF.